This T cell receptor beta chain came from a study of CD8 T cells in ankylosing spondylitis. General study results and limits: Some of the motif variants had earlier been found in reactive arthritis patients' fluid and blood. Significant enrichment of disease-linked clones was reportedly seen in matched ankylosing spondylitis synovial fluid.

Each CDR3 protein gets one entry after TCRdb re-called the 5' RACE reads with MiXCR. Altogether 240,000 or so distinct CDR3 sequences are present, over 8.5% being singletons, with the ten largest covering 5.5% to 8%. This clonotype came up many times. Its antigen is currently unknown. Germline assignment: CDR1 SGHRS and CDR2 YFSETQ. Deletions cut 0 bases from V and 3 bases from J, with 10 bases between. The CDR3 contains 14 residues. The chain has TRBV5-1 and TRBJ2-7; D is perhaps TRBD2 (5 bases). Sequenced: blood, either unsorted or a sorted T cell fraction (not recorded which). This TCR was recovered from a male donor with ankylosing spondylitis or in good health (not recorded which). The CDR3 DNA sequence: TGCGCCAGCAGCTTGGAGGGAGCGAACTACGAGCAGTACTTC. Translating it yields CASSLEGANYEQYF.